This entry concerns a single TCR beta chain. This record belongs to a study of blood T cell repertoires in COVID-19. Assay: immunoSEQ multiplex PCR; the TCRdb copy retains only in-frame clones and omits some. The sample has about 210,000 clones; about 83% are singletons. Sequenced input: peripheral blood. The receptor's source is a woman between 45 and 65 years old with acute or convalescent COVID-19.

CDR3 in amino acids: CASSGGLARTAYNEQFF. The CDR3 DNA follows: TGCGCCAGCAGCGGTGGACTAGCGCGCACTGCCTACAATGAGCAGTTCTTC. The V and J genes are TRBV5-1 and TRBJ2-1, with 9 bases aligning to TRBD2. The germline gives CDR1 SGHRS, CDR2 YFSETQ. This CDR3 contains 17 residues. The V gene end was trimmed by 4 bases and the J gene end by 2 bases; junction bases not matched to a gene: 10.